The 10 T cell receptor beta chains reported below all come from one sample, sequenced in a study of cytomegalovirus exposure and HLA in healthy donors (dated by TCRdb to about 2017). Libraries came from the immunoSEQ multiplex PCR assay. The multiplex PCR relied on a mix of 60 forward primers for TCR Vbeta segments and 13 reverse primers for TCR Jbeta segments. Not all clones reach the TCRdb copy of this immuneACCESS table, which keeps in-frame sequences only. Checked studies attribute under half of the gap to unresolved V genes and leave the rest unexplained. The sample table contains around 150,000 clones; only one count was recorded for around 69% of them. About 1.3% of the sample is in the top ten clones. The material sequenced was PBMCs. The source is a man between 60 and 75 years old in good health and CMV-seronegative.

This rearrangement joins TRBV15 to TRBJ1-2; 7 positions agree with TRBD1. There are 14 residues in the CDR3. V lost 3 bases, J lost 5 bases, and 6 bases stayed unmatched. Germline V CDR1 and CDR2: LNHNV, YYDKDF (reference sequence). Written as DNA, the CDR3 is TGTGCCACCAGCAGGGAACAGGGGTGGTATGGCTACACCTTC. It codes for CATSREQGWYGYTF. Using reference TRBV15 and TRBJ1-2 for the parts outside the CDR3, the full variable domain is DAMVIQNPRYQVTQFGKPVTLSCSQTLNHNVMYWYQQKSSQAPKLLFHYYDKDFNNEADTPDNFQSRRPNTSFCFLDIRSPGLGDTAMYLCATSREQGWYGYTFGSGTRLTVV.

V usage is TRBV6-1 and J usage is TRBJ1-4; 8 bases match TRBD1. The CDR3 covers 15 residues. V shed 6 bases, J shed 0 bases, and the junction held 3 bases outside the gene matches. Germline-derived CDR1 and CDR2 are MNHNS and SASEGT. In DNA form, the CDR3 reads TGTGCCAGCAGGGGACAGGCCGCAACTAATGAAAAACTGTTTTTT. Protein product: CASRGQAATNEKLFF.

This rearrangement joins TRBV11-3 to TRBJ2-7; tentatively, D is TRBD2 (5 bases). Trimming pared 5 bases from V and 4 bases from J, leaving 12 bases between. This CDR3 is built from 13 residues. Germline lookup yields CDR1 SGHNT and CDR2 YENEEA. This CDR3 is CASSKGGDYEQYF. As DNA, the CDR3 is TGTGCCAGCAGCAAAGGAGGAGATTACGAGCAGTACTTC.

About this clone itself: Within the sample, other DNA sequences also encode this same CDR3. The CDR3 sequence is CASSTPGLAGGADTQYF. CDR3 sequence (DNA): TGTGCCAGTAGTACTCCTGGACTAGCGGGGGGGGCAGATACGCAGTATTTT. The rearrangement uses TRBV19 and TRBJ2-3; 15 bases align to TRBD2. CDR1 LNHDA and CDR2 SQIVND come from the germline V gene (reference sequence). With V trimmed by 4 bases and J by 4 bases, 6 bases remained unmatched. The CDR3 totals 17 residues.

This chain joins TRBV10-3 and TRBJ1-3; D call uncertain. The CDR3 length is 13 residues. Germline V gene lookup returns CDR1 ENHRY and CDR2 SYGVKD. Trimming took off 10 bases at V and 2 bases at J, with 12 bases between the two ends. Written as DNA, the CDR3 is TGTGCCACCCTTCAGATGGCTGGAAACACCATATATTTT. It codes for CATLQMAGNTIYF.

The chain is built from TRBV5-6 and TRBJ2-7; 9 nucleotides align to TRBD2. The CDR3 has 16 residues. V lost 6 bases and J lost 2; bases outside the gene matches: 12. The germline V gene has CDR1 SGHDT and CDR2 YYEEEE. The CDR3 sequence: CASTLNRASGAYEQYF. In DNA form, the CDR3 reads TGTGCCAGCACCCTTAATCGGGCTAGCGGGGCCTACGAGCAGTACTTC.

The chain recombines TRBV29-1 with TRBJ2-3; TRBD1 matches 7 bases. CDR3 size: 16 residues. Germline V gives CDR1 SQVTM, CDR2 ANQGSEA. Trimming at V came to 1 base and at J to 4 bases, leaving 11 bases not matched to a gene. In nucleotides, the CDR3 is TGCAGCGTTGAAGTTGTGAGGGACAGTGGTTCAGATACGCAGTATTTT. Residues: CSVEVVRDSGSDTQYF.

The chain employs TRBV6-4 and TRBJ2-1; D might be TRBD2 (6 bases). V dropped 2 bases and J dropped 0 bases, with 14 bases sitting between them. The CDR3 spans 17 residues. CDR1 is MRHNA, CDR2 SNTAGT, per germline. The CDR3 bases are TGTGCCAGCAGTGACGGCGCTAGCGCTAGCTCCTACAATGAGCAGTTCTTC. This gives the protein CASSDGASASSYNEQFF.

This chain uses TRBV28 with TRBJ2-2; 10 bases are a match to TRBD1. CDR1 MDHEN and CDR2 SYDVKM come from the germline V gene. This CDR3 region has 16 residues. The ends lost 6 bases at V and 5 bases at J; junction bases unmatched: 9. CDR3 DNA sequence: TGTGCCAGCAGCTCCTCCGGGACAGGGGAGACCGGGGAGCTGTTTTTT. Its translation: CASSSSGTGETGELFF. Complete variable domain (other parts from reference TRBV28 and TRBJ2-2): DVKVTQSSRYLVKRTGEKVFLECVQDMDHENMFWYRQDPGLGLRLIYFSYDVKMKEKGDIPEGYSVSREKKERFSLILESASTNQTSMYLCASSSSGTGETGELFFGEGSRLTVL.

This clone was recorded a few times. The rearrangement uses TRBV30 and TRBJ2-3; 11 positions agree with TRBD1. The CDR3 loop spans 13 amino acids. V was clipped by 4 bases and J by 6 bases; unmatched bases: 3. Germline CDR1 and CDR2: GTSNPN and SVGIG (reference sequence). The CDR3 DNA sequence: TGTGCCTGGACTGGACAGGGGGCGGATACGCAGTATTTT. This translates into CAWTGQGADTQYF. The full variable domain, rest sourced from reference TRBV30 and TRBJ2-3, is SQTIHQWPATLVQPVGSPLSLECTVEGTSNPNLYWYRQAAGRGLQLLFYSVGIGQISSEVPQNLSASRPQDRQFILSSKKLLLSDSGFYLCAWTGQGADTQYFGPGTRLTVL.